The 23 T cell receptor beta chains below all came from one sample that was sequenced in a study of blood T cells in healthy people across ages. Next came a second PCR, run for about 6 to 11 cycles, which used a sample-barcoded 5' primer along with a J-beta primer mix. One entry per CDR3 protein results from TCRdb running MiXCR on the 5' RACE reads. This table holds about 1.8 million distinct CDR3 sequences, just under 50% found once. Sequencing used blood. These receptors all come from a woman aged 35 to 49 in good health.

This clonotype was observed at least ten times. CDR3 nucleotide sequence: TGCGCCAGCAGGAGGGGGCAGGGGAATCAGCCCCAGCATTTT. Protein: CASRRGQGNQPQHF. The chain links TRBV10-2 to TRBJ1-5; 7 bases agree with TRBD1. Germline-derived CDR1 and CDR2 are WSHSY and SAAADI. The CDR3 is 14 amino acids. V was clipped by 6 bases and J by 4 bases; unmatched bases: 6.

This chain joins TRBV11-2 and TRBJ2-6; D could derive from TRBD1 or TRBD2 (6 bases each). Trimming pared 8 bases from V and 2 bases from J, leaving 16 bases between. CDR1 is SGHAT and CDR2 is FQNNGV in the germline V gene. This CDR3 has 16 residues. The CDR3 nucleotides are TGTGCCAGCTTCGACGAGGGGGGCCCTGGGGCCAACGTCCTGACTTTC. Translating gives CASFDEGGPGANVLTF.

In its sample, this clonotype was seen a few times. This rearrangement joins TRBV5-4 to TRBJ1-2, with 8 bases identical to TRBD1. V trimming: 4 bases; J trimming: 4 bases; junction bases outside the gene matches: 12. The length of the CDR3 is 16 residues. Germline-derived CDR1 and CDR2 are SGHNT and YYREEE (reference sequence). In DNA form, the CDR3 reads TGTGCCAGCAGCCAACGACAGGGGTCGATTTCCTATGGCTACACCTTC. The encoded protein is CASSQRQGSISYGYTF.

This clonotype was counted at least ten times. The CDR3 region has the DNA TGTGCCAGCAGCTCATCTAGCGGGGGACCCTACGAGCAGTACTTC. It is translated as CASSSSSGGPYEQYF. The rearrangement links TRBV7-2 to TRBJ2-7; 10 bases map to TRBD2. With 4 bases clipped from V and 2 bases from J, the junction kept 5 bases outside the gene matches. From germline, CDR1 is SGHTA and CDR2 FQGNSA. CDR3 length: 15 amino acids.

The rearrangement uses TRBV20-1 and TRBJ2-3; D possibly corresponds to TRBD1 (7 bases). The germline V gene has CDR1 DFQATT and CDR2 SNEGSKA (reference sequence). CDR3 size: 15 residues. V lost 8 bases and J lost 0, with 18 bases in between. In DNA, the CDR3 is TGCAGTACCCACCAGGGGGGCCGGAGCACAGATACGCAGTATTTT. Translating gives CSTHQGGRSTDTQYF.

This clonotype was counted ten times or more. The chain has TRBV10-3 and TRBJ2-3; 7 bases map to TRBD1. There are 13 residues in the CDR3. Germline CDR1 and CDR2: ENHRY and SYGVKD. V trimming: 6 bases; J trimming: 5 bases; junction bases outside the gene matches: 5. The CDR3 sequence: CAIREQGIDTQYF. Written as DNA, the CDR3 is TGTGCCATCAGGGAACAGGGGATAGATACGCAGTATTTT.

V and J are TRBV12-3 or TRBV12-4 and TRBJ2-1; tentative D call: TRBD2 (6 bases). The CDR3 loop spans 13 amino acids. Between the trimmed V and J ends, which lost 2 bases and 8 bases, there was a span of 10 bases. CDR3 DNA sequence: TGTGCCAGCAGTTTAACTAGCTTAGATGAGCAGTTCTTC. Protein: CASSLTSLDEQFF.

The rearrangement links TRBV12-3 or TRBV12-4 to TRBJ1-2, with a possible D match to TRBD1 (6 bases). This CDR3 contains 13 residues. Deletions cut 11 bases from V and 5 bases from J, with 18 bases between. CDR3 sequence reads: CALSHNRAYGYTF. The DNA for the CDR3 is TGTGCCCTAAGTCACAACAGGGCATATGGCTACACCTTC.

This chain joins TRBV5-1 and TRBJ1-2; D not certain. Between the trimmed V and J ends, which lost 0 bases and 9 bases, there was a span of 18 bases. This CDR3 is 15 amino acids long. Per the germline V gene, CDR1 is SGHRS and CDR2 is YFSETQ. This chain's CDR3 is CASSLATGNPTSYTF. In DNA form, the CDR3 reads TGCGCCAGCAGCTTGGCCACGGGTAACCCGACGAGCTACACCTTC.

This chain joins TRBV29-1 and TRBJ2-3; 8 bases match TRBD2. After removal of 8 bases from V and 3 bases from J, the junction contained 7 bases not matched to a gene. Germline assignment: CDR1 SQVTM and CDR2 ANQGSEA. CDR3 length: 13 amino acids. The chain's CDR3 is CSTPGGETDTQYF. The CDR3, as DNA: TGCAGCACTCCGGGAGGGGAAACAGATACGCAGTATTTT.

For this clonotype: At one end the junction does not follow the germline gene, possibly because of a read error. The chain is built from TRBV15 and TRBJ1-6; 7 bases are shared with TRBD1. Germline CDR1 LNHNV, CDR2 YYDKDF (reference sequence). The CDR3 loop spans 19 amino acids. The CDR3 reads CATSRGEGAQVSYNSPLHF. The CDR3 DNA is TGTGCCACCAGTAGAGGGGAGGGGGCGCAGGTGTCCTATAATTCACCCCTCCACTTT. Full variable domain (missing parts from reference TRBV15 and TRBJ1-6): DAMVIQNPRYQVTQFGKPVTLSCSQTLNHNVMYWYQQKSSQAPKLLFHYYDKDFNNEADTPDNFQSRRPNTSFCFLDIRSPGLGDTAMYLCATSRGEGAQVSYNSPLHFGNGTRLTVT.

This clonotype was detected only a few times. The chain joins TRBV10-3 to TRBJ1-6, with 7 nucleotides matching TRBD1. The CDR3 length is 14 residues. The ends lost 6 bases at V and 7 bases at J; junction bases unmatched: 6. Per the germline V gene, CDR1 is ENHRY and CDR2 is SYGVKD. CDR3 residues: CAIRQTGLNSPLHF. CDR3 bases: TGTGCCATCAGACAGACAGGGCTAAATTCACCCCTCCACTTT.

The chain employs TRBV20-1 and TRBJ1-2; 7 nucleotides line up with TRBD1. V shed 5 bases and J 4 bases; nucleotides not matched to a gene: 4. Germline V CDR1 and CDR2: DFQATT, SNEGSKA (reference sequence). The CDR3 sequence is 12 residues long. CDR3 sequence reads: CSARQGPYGYTF. In DNA form, the CDR3 reads TGCAGTGCTCGACAGGGACCCTATGGCTACACCTTC.

The genes are TRBV18 and TRBJ1-2; 8 bases map to TRBD1. With V trimmed by 6 bases and J by 5 bases, 11 bases remained unmatched. CDR3 length: 15 residues. Per the germline V gene, CDR1 is KGHSH and CDR2 is LQKENI. CDR3: CASSTKTGARYGYTF. CDR3 DNA: TGTGCCAGCTCCACGAAGACAGGGGCACGGTATGGCTACACCTTC.

This clonotype was seen more than once but under ten times. The genes are TRBV12-3 or TRBV12-4 and TRBJ2-1; 7 bases match TRBD2. This CDR3 has 17 amino acids. V trimming: 1 base; J trimming: 0 bases; junction bases outside the gene matches: 6. The DNA of the CDR3 is TGTGCCAGCAGTTTAGAACTAGCGTCTCTCTCCTACAATGAGCAGTTCTTC. Its translation is CASSLELASLSYNEQFF.

This clonotype was seen more than once but under ten times. This chain connects TRBV5-1 to TRBJ2-3, with 12 bases fitting TRBD2. This CDR3 is built from 16 residues. V gave up 2 bases and J gave up 5 bases; unmatched junction bases: 6. CDR1 and CDR2 from the germline V gene are SGHRS and YFSETQ. The CDR3 loop reads CASSFSSGGAVDTQYF. The DNA for the CDR3 is TGCGCCAGCAGCTTCTCTAGCGGGGGGGCCGTAGATACGCAGTATTTT.

The chain employs TRBV18 and TRBJ2-1; D remains unclear. V dropped 3 bases and J dropped 7 bases, with 10 bases sitting between them. CDR1 and CDR2 (germline): KGHSH, LQKENI. CDR3 size: 13 residues. The CDR3 reads CASSPLSPNEQFF. The CDR3 DNA follows: TGTGCCAGCTCACCCCTCAGTCCTAATGAGCAGTTCTTC.

This clonotype was seen once. The chain links TRBV12-5 to TRBJ2-5; the D gene is possibly TRBD1 (5 bases). Trimming left V 6 bases short and J 3 bases short, with 11 bases between. Germline CDR1 and CDR2: LGHNT and FRNRAP. This CDR3 comprises 13 residues. The CDR3, as DNA: TGTGCTAGTGGAAAAAGGGGAAAAGAGACCCAGTACTTC. Residues: CASGKRGKETQYF.

The chain has TRBV27 and TRBJ2-2, with unresolved D. V lost 1 base to trimming and J lost 0 bases, with 6 bases between them. CDR1 and CDR2 (germline): MNHEY, SMNVEV (reference sequence). The CDR3 totals 15 residues. Here the CDR3 reads CASSLFGPNTGELFF. The CDR3 DNA is TGTGCCAGCAGTTTATTTGGCCCGAACACCGGGGAGCTGTTTTTT.

There are many counts of this clonotype. V and J are TRBV7-2 and TRBJ2-7, with D tentatively TRBD1 (5 bases). CDR3 length equals 14 residues. V was shortened by 4 bases and J by 6 bases, with 16 bases between the two germline ends. CDR1 is SGHTA, CDR2 FQGNSA, per germline. The CDR3 spells CASSSELGRVEQYF. Here the CDR3 DNA reads TGTGCCAGCAGCTCCGAACTGGGCAGGGTCGAGCAGTACTTC. Together with reference TRBV7-2 and TRBJ2-7, the CDR3 gives the full variable domain: GAGVSQSPSNKVTEKGKDVELRCDPISGHTALYWYRQSLGQGLEFLIYFQGNSAPDKSGLPSDRFSAERTGGSVSTLTIQRTQQEDSAVYLCASSSELGRVEQYFGPGTRLTVT.

This chain links TRBV14 with TRBJ2-5, with 7 bases fitting TRBD1. The DNA end is a closer match to TRBJ2-7, so the J assignment may be wrong. This CDR3 contains 15 residues. Germline CDR1 SGHDN, CDR2 FVKESK. The CDR3 DNA sequence: TGTGCCAGCAGCCTACCGGGACAGAGAAGCTGCGAGCAGTACTTC. This sequence encodes CASSLPGQRSCEQYF.

The chain couples TRBV5-1 to TRBJ2-3; the match to TRBD2 covers 8 bases. The V segment lost 0 bases and the J segment 2 bases; nucleotides outside the gene matches: 5. The CDR3 has 16 amino acids. Per germline, CDR1 SGHRS and CDR2 YFSETQ. CDR3 sequence: CASSLAIAGTTDTQYF. In DNA, the CDR3 is TGCGCCAGCAGCTTGGCCATAGCGGGGACCACAGATACGCAGTATTTT.

V gene TRBV2 combines with J gene TRBJ2-5; 9 nucleotides match TRBD1. From germline, CDR1 is SNHLY and CDR2 FYNNEI. Losses at the gene ends were 4 bases for V and 4 bases for J; bases not matched to a gene: 10. CDR3 length: 16 residues. The CDR3 region has the DNA TGTGCCAGCAGTGTAACGACAGGGGGTGATAGAGAGACCCAGTACTTC. This sequence encodes CASSVTTGGDRETQYF.